This TCR beta chain was sequenced for a study of cytomegalovirus exposure and HLA in healthy donors. Study background: In an earlier analysis, some 110 million unique TCR beta sequences were found from 150 million to 200 million T cells. Study-level points and caveats: Previous analysis showed most TCR beta V segments were productive about 90% or about 30% of the time. Cytomegalovirus status, reportedly, was diagnosed with high specificity and sensitivity by the classifier.

Turning to this clone: Its target is unknown.

The PCR ran on 60 Vbeta and 13 Jbeta primers. The data were produced by immunoSEQ multiplex PCR, yet TCRdb's version contains in-frame clones alone and is incomplete. The profile shows 150,000 to 200,000 clones, 60% to 85% of them singletons. The CDR3 covers 15 residues. CDR1 and CDR2 (germline): MDHEN, SYDVKM. With 5 bases clipped from V and 5 bases from J, the junction kept 3 bases outside the gene matches. This receptor was taken from a woman in her 40s in good health and CMV-seronegative. This rearrangement joins TRBV28 to TRBJ2-1, with TRBD2 matching 13 bases. Source material: PBMCs. CDR3 in amino acids: CASSRGLAGDNEQFF. The CDR3 bases are TGTGCCAGCAGTCGCGGACTAGCGGGAGACAATGAGCAGTTCTTC.